The 2 T cell receptor beta chains below were found in one sample sequenced in a study of T cells in Graves' hyperthyroidism and ophthalmopathy. Researchers took RNA transcripts and amplified the TCR beta CDR3 regions from them. Primed by the HTBI set, a first-round RT-PCR was run on the TCR CDR3. TCRdb redid the calling of the multiplex PCR reads with MiXCR, one entry per CDR3 protein. The sample has 200,000 to 250,000 distinct CDR3 sequences; 15% to 20% are singletons. The specimen was blood. The receptor source for this set is a man in his forties with Graves' hyperthyroidism.

In its sample, this clonotype was seen many times. The genes are TRBV4-3 and TRBJ1-1, with TRBD1 matching over 8 bases. The V gene's germline CDR1 is LGHNA and CDR2 YSLEER. This CDR3 region has 16 residues. Trimming removed 0 bases from V and 7 bases from J; junction bases left unmatched: 10. DNA for the CDR3: TGCGCCAGCAGCCAAGAAGGTTTGGCAGGGGGCTTTGAAGCTTTCTTT. It is translated as CASSQEGLAGGFEAFF.

This clonotype was detected a few times. This sequence joins TRBV5-6 and TRBJ2-2; 10 nucleotides line up with TRBD1. CDR3 size: 15 residues. V gave up 3 bases and J gave up 6 bases; unmatched junction bases: 5. The germline V gene encodes CDR1 SGHDT and CDR2 YYEEEE. CDR3 nucleotides: TGTGCCAGCAGCTCCCGGGACAGGGGCCCCGGGGAGCTGTTTTTT. Translated, it gives CASSSRDRGPGELFF. The variable domain in full, completed from reference TRBV5-6 and TRBJ2-2, reads DAGVTQSPTHLIKTRGQQVTLRCSPKSGHDTVSWYQQALGQGPQFIFQYYEEEERQRGNFPDRFSGHQFPNYSSELNVNALLLGDSALYLCASSSRDRGPGELFFGEGSRLTVL.